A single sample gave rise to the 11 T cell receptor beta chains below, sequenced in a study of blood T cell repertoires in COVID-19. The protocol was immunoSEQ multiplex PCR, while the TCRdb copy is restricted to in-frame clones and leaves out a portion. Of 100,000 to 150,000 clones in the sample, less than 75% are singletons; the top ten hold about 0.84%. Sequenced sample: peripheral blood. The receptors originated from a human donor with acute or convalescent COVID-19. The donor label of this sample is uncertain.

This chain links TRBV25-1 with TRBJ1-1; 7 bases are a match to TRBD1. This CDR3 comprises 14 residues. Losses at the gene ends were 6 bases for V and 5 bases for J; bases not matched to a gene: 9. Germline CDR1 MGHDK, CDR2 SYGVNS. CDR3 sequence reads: CASSKTGTLTEAFF. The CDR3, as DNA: TGTGCCAGCAGCAAGACAGGGACCTTGACTGAAGCTTTCTTT. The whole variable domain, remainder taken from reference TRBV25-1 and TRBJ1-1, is EADIYQTPRYLVIGTGKKITLECSQTMGHDKMYWYQQDPGMELHLIHYSYGVNSTEKGDLSSESTVSRIRTEHFPLTLESARPSHTSQYLCASSKTGTLTEAFFGQGTRLTVV.

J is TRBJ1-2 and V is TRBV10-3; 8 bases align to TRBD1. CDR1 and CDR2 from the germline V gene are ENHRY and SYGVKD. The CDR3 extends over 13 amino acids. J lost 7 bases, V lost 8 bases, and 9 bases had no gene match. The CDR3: CAIVPGQGGGYTF. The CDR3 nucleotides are TGTGCCATCGTGCCCGGACAGGGTGGTGGCTACACCTTC.

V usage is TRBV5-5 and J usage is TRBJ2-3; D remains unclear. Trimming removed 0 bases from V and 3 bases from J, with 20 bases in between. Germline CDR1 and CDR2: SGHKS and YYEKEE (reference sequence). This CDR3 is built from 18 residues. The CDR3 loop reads CASSLAGDKRIRTDTQYF. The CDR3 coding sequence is TGTGCCAGCAGCTTGGCCGGCGACAAACGAATTAGAACAGATACGCAGTATTTT.

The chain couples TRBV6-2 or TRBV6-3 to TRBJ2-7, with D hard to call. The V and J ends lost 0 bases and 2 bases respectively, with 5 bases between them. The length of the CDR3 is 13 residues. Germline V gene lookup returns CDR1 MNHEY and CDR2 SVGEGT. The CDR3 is CASSYSSTYEQYV. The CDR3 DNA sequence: TGTGCCAGCAGTTACTCTAGCACCTACGAGCAGTACGTC.

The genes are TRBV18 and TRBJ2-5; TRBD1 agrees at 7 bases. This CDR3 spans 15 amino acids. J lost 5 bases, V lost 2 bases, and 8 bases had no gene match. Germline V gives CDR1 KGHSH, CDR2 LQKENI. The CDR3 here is CASSPRQGSGETQYF. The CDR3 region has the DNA TGTGCCAGCTCACCAAGACAGGGTTCTGGTGAGACCCAGTACTTC. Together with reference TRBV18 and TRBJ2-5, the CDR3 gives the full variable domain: NAGVMQNPRHLVRRRGQEARLRCSPMKGHSHVYWYRQLPEEGLKFMVYLQKENIIDESGMPKERFSAEFPKEGPSILRIQQVVRGDSAAYFCASSPRQGSGETQYFGPGTRLLVL.

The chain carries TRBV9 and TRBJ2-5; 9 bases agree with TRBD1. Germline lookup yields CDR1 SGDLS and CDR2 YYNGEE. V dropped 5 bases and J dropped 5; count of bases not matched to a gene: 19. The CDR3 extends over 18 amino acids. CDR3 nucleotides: TGTGCCAGCAGTGGGGAGATCCCGGGACAGGGTTTTGGTGAGACCCAGTACTTC. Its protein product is CASSGEIPGQGFGETQYF.

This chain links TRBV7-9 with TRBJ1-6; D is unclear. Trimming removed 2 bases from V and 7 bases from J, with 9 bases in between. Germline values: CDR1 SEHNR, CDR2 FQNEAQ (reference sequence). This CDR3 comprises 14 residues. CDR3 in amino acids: CASSLRLSNSPLHF. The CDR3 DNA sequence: TGTGCCAGCAGCTTAAGACTTTCCAATTCACCCCTCCACTTT.

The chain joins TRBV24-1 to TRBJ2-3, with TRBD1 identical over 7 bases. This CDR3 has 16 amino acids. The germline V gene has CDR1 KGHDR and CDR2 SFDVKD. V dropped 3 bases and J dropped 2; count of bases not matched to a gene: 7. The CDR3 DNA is TGTGCCACCAGTGATCCACAGGGGTCCTCCACAGATACGCAGTATTTT. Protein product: CATSDPQGSSTDTQYF.

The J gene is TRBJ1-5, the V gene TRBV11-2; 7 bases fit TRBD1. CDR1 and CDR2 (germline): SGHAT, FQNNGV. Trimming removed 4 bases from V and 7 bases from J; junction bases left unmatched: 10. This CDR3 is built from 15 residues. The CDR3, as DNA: TGTGCCAGCAGCTCCCTAGGGGGCGAAAGACAGCCCCAGCATTTT. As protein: CASSSLGGERQPQHF.

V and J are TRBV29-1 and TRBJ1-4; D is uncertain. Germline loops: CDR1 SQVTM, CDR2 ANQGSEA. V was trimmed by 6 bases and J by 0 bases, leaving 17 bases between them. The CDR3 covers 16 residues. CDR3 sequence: CSVQLGPLATNEKLFF. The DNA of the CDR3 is TGCAGCGTCCAACTAGGACCACTCGCAACTAATGAAAAACTGTTTTTT.

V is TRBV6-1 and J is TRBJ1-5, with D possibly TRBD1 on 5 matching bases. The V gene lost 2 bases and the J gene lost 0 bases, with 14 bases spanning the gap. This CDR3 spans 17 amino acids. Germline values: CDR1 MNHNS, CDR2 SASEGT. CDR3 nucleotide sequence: TGTGCCAGCAGTGAACGCGGAGGGGCCTATAGCAATCAGCCCCAGCATTTT. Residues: CASSERGGAYSNQPQHF.